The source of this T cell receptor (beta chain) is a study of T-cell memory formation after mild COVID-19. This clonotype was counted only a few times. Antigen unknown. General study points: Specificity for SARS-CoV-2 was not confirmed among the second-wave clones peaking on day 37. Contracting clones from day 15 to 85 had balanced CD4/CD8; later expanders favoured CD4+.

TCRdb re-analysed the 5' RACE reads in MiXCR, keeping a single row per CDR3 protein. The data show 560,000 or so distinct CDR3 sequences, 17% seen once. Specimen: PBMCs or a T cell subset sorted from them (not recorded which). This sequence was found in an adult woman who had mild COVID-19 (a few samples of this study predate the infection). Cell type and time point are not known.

The CDR3 DNA follows: TGTGCCAGCAGGCCACAGCGACCGGGCTCCTACAATGAGCAGTTCTTC. This gives the protein CASRPQRPGSYNEQFF. The chain recombines TRBV12-3 or TRBV12-4 with TRBJ2-1; unclear D gene. Trimming removed 6 bases at V and 0 bases at J, with 15 bases between. There are 16 residues in the CDR3.